The 11 T cell receptor beta chains given below trace back to one sample, sequenced in a study of shared clonotypes between healthy human individuals. Clones were sequenced by immunoSEQ multiplex PCR, and TCRdb holds only the in-frame ones, with some missing. The data contain a few million clones, 85% to 95% of them seen just once; the ten biggest clones take up around 0.4%. Material: naive CD4+ T cells from PBMCs. Subset given: CD45RA+ positively selected. All receptors come from a young man in good health. Some clones in this sample may be carry-over from other donors' samples.

The chain combines TRBV28 with TRBJ1-1; the D is unclear. The germline V gene has CDR1 MDHEN and CDR2 SYDVKM. Trimming removed 4 bases at V and 11 bases at J, with 17 bases between. The CDR3 runs 13 residues. CDR3 sequence (DNA): TGTGCCAGCAGTTCGAATACTCTTAGCGGGGCTTTCTTT. Translated: CASSSNTLSGAFF.

The chain links TRBV28 to TRBJ1-1; no reliable D call. Trimming stripped 3 bases from V and 1 base from J, with 9 bases between. The CDR3 runs to 14 residues. Germline V lookup: CDR1 MDHEN, CDR2 SYDVKM. CDR3 sequence (DNA): TGTGCCAGCAGTTTGTGGGATTCGAACACTGAAGCTTTCTTT. Protein: CASSLWDSNTEAFF.

The genes are TRBV28 and TRBJ2-1; TRBD2 agrees at 7 bases. V was clipped by 2 bases and J by 13 bases; unmatched bases: 5. The length of the CDR3 is 12 residues. Germline assignment: CDR1 MDHEN and CDR2 SYDVKM. The CDR3 sequence is CASSLLTSDQFF. The CDR3 DNA reads TGTGCCAGCAGTTTACTTACTAGCGACCAGTTCTTC.

This clone occurred once. V usage is TRBV12-5 and J usage is TRBJ2-3; 16 bases match TRBD2. Germline trimming cut 5 bases from V and 4 bases from J; bases unmatched to any gene: 3. The CDR3 length is 16 residues. Germline CDR1 and CDR2: LGHNT and FRNRAP. The CDR3 protein is CASGPGTSGRADTQYF. The CDR3 coding sequence is TGTGCTAGTGGTCCCGGGACTAGCGGGAGGGCAGATACGCAGTATTTT. Based on the CDR3 plus reference TRBV12-5 and TRBJ2-3, the full variable domain is DARVTQTPRHKVTEMGQEVTMRCQPILGHNTVFWYRQTMMQGLELLAYFRNRAPLDDSGMPKDRFSAEMPDATLATLKIQPSEPRDSAVYFCASGPGTSGRADTQYFGPGTRLTVL.

V gene TRBV5-1 combines with J gene TRBJ2-1, with no clear D. Germline lookup yields CDR1 SGHRS and CDR2 YFSETQ. V was cut by 2 bases and J by 4 bases, with 16 bases left in between. This CDR3 comprises 16 residues. CDR3 loop: CASSFPRIQSYNEQFF. DNA for the CDR3: TGCGCCAGCAGCTTTCCCAGAATACAGAGTTACAATGAGCAGTTCTTC.

The chain employs TRBV28 and TRBJ1-1, with D possibly TRBD1 on 5 matching bases. CDR3 size: 14 residues. Germline V CDR1 and CDR2: MDHEN, SYDVKM. The germline V and J ends were trimmed by 0 bases and 2 bases, with 7 bases remaining between them. CDR3 protein: CASSLWGTNTEAFF. DNA of the CDR3: TGTGCCAGCAGTTTATGGGGGACCAACACTGAAGCTTTCTTT.

A note on this clone: Other nucleotide sequences in the sample specify the same CDR3. This chain links TRBV28 with TRBJ1-2; no definite D call. V was shortened by 3 bases and J by 3 bases, with 8 bases between the two germline ends. The CDR3 runs 13 residues. Germline V CDR1 and CDR2: MDHEN, SYDVKM. DNA for the CDR3: TGTGCCAGCAGTTTGAGGGCAGACTATGGCTACACCTTC. Translating it yields CASSLRADYGYTF.

The genes are TRBV20-1 and TRBJ2-7, with D hard to call. The CDR3 length is 9 residues. Germline loops: CDR1 DFQATT, CDR2 SNEGSKA (reference sequence). Trimming stripped 3 bases from V and 7 bases from J, with 4 bases between. CDR3 sequence (DNA): TGCAGTGCTAGTAGGGAGCAGTACTTC. Translating gives CSASREQYF.

The chain recombines TRBV11-2 with TRBJ1-4; D is uncertain. Trimming pared 3 bases from V and 1 base from J, leaving 9 bases between. The CDR3 runs to 15 residues. CDR1 SGHAT and CDR2 FQNNGV come from the germline V gene. CDR3 amino acids: CASSFDGRTNEKLFF. In nucleotides, the CDR3 is TGTGCCAGCAGCTTCGATGGCAGAACTAATGAAAAACTGTTTTTT.

The rearrangement uses TRBV5-1 and TRBJ1-1; maybe TRBD1 (5 bases). V lost 5 bases, J lost 5 bases, and 16 bases lay in between. The CDR3 has 14 residues. Germline values: CDR1 SGHRS, CDR2 YFSETQ. DNA of the CDR3: TGCGCCAGCAGTCCGGGGGTAGAGGGGACTGAAGCTTTCTTT. This translates into CASSPGVEGTEAFF.

The V and J genes are TRBV6-1 and TRBJ2-1, with 8 bases that match TRBD2. The ends lost 6 bases at V and 8 bases at J; junction bases unmatched: 9. Germline-derived CDR1 and CDR2 are MNHNS and SASEGT. The CDR3 has 14 residues. CDR3 sequence (DNA): TGTGCCAGCAGACCGGGACTAGATGTGGATGAGCAGTTCTTC. Translated, it gives CASRPGLDVDEQFF.